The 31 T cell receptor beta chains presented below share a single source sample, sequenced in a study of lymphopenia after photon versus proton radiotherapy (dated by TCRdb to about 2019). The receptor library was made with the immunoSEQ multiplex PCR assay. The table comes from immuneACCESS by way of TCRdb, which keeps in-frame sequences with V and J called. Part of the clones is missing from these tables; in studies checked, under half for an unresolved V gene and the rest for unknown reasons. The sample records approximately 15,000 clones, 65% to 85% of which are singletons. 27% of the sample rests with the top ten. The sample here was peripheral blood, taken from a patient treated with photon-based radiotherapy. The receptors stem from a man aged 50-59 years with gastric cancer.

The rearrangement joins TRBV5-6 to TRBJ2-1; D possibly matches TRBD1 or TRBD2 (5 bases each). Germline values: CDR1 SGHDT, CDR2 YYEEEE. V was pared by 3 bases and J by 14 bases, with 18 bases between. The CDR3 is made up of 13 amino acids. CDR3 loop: CASSSLPGLSKFF. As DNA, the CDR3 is TGTGCCAGCAGCTCCCTTCCGGGGCTGAGCAAGTTCTTC.

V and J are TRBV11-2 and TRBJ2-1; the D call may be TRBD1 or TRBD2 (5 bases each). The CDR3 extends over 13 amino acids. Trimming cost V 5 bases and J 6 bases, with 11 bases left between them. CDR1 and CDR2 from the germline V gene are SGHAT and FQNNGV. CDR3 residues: CASSRSRGNEQFF. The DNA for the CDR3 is TGTGCCAGCAGCCGGTCGAGGGGCAATGAGCAGTTCTTC.

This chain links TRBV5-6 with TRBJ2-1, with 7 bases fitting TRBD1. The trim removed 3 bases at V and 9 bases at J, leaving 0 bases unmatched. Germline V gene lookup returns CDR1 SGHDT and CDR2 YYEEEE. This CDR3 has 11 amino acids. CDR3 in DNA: TGTGCCAGCAGCTGGGACAGTGAGCAGTTCTTC. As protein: CASSWDSEQFF.

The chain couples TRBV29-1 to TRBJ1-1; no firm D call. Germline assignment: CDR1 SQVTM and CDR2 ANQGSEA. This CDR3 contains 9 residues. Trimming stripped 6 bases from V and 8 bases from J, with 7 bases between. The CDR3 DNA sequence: TGCAGCGTCGATCAAGAAGCTTTCTTT. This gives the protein CSVDQEAFF. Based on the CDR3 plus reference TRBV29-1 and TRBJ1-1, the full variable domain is SAVISQKPSRDICQRGTSLTIQCQVDSQVTMMFWYRQQPGQSLTLIATANQGSEATYESGFVIDKFPISRPNLTFSTLTVSNMSPEDSSIYLCSVDQEAFFGQGTRLTVV.

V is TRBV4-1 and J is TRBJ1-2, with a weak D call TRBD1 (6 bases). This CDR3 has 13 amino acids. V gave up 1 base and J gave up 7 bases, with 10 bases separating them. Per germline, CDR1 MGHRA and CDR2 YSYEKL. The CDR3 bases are TGCGCCAGCAGCCAAGTGGAAGGGGGTGGCTACACCTTC. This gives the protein CASSQVEGGGYTF.

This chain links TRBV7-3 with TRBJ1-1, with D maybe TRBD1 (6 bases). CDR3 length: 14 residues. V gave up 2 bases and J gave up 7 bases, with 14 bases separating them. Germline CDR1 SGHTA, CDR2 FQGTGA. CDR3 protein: CASSLGGASVEAFF. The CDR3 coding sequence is TGTGCCAGCAGCTTAGGGGGCGCATCGGTTGAAGCTTTCTTT.

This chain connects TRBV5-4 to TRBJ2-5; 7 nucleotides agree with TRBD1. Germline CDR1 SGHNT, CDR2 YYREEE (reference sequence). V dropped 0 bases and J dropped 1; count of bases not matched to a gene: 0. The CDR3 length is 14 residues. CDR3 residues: CASSLGDSQETQYF. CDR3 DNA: TGTGCCAGCAGCTTGGGGGACAGCCAAGAGACCCAGTACTTC.

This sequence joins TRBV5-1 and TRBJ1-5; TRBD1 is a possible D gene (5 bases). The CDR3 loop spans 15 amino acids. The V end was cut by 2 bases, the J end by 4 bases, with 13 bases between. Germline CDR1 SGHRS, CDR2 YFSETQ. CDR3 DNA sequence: TGCGCCAGCAGCTTAAGCGGGGGGTTTAATCAGCCCCAGCATTTT. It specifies CASSLSGGFNQPQHF. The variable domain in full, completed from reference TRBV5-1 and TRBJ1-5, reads KAGVTQTPRYLIKTRGQQVTLSCSPISGHRSVSWYQQTPGQGLQFLFEYFSETQRNKGNFPGRFSGRQFSNSRSEMNVSTLELGDSALYLCASSLSGGFNQPQHFGDGTRLSIL.

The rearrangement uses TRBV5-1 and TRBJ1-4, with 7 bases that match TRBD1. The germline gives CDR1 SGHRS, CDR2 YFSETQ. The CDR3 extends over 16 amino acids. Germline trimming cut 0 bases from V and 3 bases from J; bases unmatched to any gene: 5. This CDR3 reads CASSLGQGSANEKLFF. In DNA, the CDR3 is TGCGCCAGCAGCTTGGGACAGGGTAGCGCTAATGAAAAACTGTTTTTT.

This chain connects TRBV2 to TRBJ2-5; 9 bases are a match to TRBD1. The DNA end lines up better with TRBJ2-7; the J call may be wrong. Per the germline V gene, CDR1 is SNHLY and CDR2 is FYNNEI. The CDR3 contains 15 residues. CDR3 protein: CASRTGTGNRDEQYF. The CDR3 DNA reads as TGTGCCAGCAGAACCGGGACAGGGAATCGGGACGAGCAGTACTTC.

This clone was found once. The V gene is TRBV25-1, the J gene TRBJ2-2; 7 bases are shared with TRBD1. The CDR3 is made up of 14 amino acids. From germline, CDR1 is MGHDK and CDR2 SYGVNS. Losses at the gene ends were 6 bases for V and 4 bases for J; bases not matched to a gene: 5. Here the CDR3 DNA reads TGTGCCAGCAGAGACAGGGCCCTCACCGGGGAGCTGTTTTTT. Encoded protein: CASRDRALTGELFF.

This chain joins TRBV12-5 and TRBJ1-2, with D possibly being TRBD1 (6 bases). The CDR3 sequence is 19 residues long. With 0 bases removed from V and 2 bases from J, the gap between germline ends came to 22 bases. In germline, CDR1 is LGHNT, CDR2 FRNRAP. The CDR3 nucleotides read TGTGCTAGTGGTTTGGTAGTCCGCAGTCTAGGGGGGGAGAACTATGGCTACACCTTC. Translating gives CASGLVVRSLGGENYGYTF.

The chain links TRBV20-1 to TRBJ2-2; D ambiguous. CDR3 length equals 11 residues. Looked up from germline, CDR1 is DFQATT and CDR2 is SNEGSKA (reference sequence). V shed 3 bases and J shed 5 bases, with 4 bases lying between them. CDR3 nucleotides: TGCAGTGCTAGCCGGACCGGGGAGCTGTTTTTT. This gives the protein CSASRTGELFF.

The CDR3 DNA is TGTGCCAGCAGCTTATCCTACACCGGGGAGCTGTTTTTT. Encoded protein: CASSLSYTGELFF. The chain is built from TRBV7-7 and TRBJ2-2; D remains unclear. Germline V CDR1 and CDR2: SSHAT, FNYEAQ (reference sequence). With 2 bases removed from V and 3 bases from J, the gap between germline ends came to 4 bases. The CDR3 runs 13 residues.

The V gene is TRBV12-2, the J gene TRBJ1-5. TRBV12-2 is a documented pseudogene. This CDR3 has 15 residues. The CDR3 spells CASRSGSRENQPQHF. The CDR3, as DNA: TGTGCAAGTCGATCGGGGAGCAGAGAGAATCAGCCCCAGCATTTT.

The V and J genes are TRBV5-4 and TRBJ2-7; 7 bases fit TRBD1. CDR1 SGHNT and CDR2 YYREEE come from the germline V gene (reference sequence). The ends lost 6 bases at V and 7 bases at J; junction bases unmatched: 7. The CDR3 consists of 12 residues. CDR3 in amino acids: CASIGTVTEQYV. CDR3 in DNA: TGTGCCAGCATCGGGACAGTGACTGAGCAGTACGTC.

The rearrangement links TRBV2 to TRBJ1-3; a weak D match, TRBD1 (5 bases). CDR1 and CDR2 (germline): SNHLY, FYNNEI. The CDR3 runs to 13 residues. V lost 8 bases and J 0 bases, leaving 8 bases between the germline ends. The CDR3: CASGRGSGNTIYF. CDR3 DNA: TGTGCCAGCGGTAGGGGCTCTGGAAACACCATATATTTT.

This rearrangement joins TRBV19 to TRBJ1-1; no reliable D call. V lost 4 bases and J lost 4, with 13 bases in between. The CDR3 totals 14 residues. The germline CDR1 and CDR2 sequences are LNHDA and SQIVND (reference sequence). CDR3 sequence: CASSTTRLITEAFF. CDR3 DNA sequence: TGTGCCAGTAGTACGACGCGGTTAATCACTGAAGCTTTCTTT.

The CDR3 loop reads CASSLARPIAPQHF. CDR3 in DNA: TGTGCCAGCAGCTTAGCGCGCCCCATCGCACCCCAGCATTTT. The chain joins TRBV7-9 to TRBJ1-5; the D is unclear. Trimming removed 0 bases from V and 10 bases from J, with 13 bases in between. The CDR3 contains 14 residues. Germline V CDR1 and CDR2: SEHNR, FQNEAQ (reference sequence).

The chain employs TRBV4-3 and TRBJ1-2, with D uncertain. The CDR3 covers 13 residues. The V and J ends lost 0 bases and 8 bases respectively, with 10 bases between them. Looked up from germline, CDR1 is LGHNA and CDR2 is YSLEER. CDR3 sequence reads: CASSQEVLRGYTF. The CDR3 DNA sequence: TGCGCCAGCAGCCAAGAGGTACTTCGGGGCTACACCTTC.

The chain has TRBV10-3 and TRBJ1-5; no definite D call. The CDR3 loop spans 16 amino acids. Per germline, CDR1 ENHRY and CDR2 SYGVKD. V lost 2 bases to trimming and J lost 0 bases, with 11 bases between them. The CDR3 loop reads CAISEARSLSNQPQHF. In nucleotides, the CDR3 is TGTGCCATCAGTGAGGCCCGGAGTCTTAGCAATCAGCCCCAGCATTTT.

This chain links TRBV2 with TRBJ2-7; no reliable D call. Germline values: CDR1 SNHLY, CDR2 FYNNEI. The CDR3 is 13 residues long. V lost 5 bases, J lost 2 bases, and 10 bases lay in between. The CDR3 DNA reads TGTGCCAGCAGTAAGGTGAGGACCTACGAGCAGTACGTC. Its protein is CASSKVRTYEQYV.

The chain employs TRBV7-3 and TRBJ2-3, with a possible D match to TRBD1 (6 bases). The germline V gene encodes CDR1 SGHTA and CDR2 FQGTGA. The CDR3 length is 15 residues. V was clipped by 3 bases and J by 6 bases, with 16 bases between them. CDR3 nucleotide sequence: TGTGCCAGCAGCTTGTCGGACTCCCAGGGGGATACGCAGTATTTT. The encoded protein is CASSLSDSQGDTQYF.

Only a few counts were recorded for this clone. The CDR3 DNA reads TGTGCCAGCAGCGTAGATGTGACAGGGGCCGGAGATACGCAGTATTTT. Protein: CASSVDVTGAGDTQYF. This chain joins TRBV9 and TRBJ2-3, with TRBD1 matching 8 bases. The V and J ends lost 0 bases and 5 bases, in that order; junction bases with no gene match: 8. Germline CDR1 reads SGDLS; CDR2 reads YYNGEE. The CDR3 length is 16 residues.

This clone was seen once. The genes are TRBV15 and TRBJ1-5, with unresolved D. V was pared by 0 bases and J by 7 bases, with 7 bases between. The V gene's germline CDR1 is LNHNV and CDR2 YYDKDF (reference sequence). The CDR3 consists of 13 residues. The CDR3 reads CATSREGDQPQHF. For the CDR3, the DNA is TGTGCCACCAGCAGAGAGGGCGACCAGCCCCAGCATTTT.

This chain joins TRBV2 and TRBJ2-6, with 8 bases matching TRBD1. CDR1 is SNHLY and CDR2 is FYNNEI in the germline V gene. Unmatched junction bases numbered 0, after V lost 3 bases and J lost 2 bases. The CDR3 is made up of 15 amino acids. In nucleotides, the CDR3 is TGTGCCAGCAGTGAGACAGGGGCTGGGGCCAACGTCCTGACTTTC. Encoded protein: CASSETGAGANVLTF.

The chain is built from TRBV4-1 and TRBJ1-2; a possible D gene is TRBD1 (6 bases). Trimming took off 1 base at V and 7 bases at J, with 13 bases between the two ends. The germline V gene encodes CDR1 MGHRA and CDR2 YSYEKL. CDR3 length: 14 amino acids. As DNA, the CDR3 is TGCGCCAGCAGCCAAGTCAGGGGTGGTGGTGGCTACACCTTC. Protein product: CASSQVRGGGGYTF.

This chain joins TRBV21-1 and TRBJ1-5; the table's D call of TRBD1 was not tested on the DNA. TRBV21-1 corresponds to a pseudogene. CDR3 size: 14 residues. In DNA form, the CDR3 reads TGTGCCAGCAGCAACAGGGGTGGCAATCAGCCCCAGCATTTT. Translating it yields CASSNRGGNQPQHF.

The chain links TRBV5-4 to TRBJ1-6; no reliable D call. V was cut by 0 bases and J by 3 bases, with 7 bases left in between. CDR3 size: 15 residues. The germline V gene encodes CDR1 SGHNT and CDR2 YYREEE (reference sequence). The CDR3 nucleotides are TGTGCCAGCAGCTTGGAAAGCCTCTATAATTCACCCCTCCACTTT. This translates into CASSLESLYNSPLHF.

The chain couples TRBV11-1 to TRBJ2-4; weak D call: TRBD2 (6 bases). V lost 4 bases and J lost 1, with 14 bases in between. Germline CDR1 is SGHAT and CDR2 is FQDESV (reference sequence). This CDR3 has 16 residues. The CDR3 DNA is TGTGCCAGCAGCTCCTGGGGGGACGGGGCCAAAAACATTCAGTACTTC. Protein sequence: CASSSWGDGAKNIQYF. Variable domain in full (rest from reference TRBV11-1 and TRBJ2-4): EAEVAQSPRYKITEKSQAVAFWCDPISGHATLYWYRQILGQGPELLVQFQDESVVDDSQLPKDRFSAERLKGVDSTLKIQPAELGDSAMYLCASSSWGDGAKNIQYFGAGTRLSVL.

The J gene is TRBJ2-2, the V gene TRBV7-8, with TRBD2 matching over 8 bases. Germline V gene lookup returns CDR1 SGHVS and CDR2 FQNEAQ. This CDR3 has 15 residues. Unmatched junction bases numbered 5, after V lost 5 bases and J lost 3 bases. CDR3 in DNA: TGTGCCAGCAGCACAAGCGGGGGAGACACCGGGGAGCTGTTTTTT. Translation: CASSTSGGDTGELFF.